The clone carrying this TCR beta chain was counted ten times or more. The germline CDR1 and CDR2 sequences are DFQATT and SNEGSKA (reference sequence). This CDR3 region has 14 residues. V was cut by 6 bases and J by 7 bases, with 21 bases left in between. TCRdb reanalysed the RT-PCR reads using MiXCR and keeps one entry per CDR3 protein. The sample records about 57,000 distinct CDR3 sequences, about 14% being singletons. The data stem from a study of patients and donors after allogeneic stem cell transplantation. Sequenced sample: blood, either unsorted or a sorted T cell fraction (not recorded which). The genes are TRBV20-1 and TRBJ1-2; perhaps TRBD1 as D (5 bases). The clonotype originates from a human donor who was either an allogeneic HSCT recipient or a stem cell or donor lymphocyte infusion donor (not recorded which). It is not recorded whose cells these are; they may come from a transplant donor. DNA of the CDR3: TGCAGTGCGGGAGGAGGGGAGAAAAATCTTGGCTACACCTTC. Protein: CSAGGGEKNLGYTF.